The next 4 T cell receptor beta chains were all read from a single sample in a study of response to subunit inactivated influenza vaccine. TCRdb redid the calling of the RT-PCR reads with MiXCR, one entry per CDR3 protein. The repertoire holds 590,000 or so distinct CDR3 sequences, with approximately 15% as singletons. The input for sequencing was PBMCs from blood, taken around 14 days before vaccination. The receptors here all came from a man in his forties or fifties who received an inactivated influenza vaccine.

J is TRBJ2-5 and V is TRBV10-3, with TRBD2 matching over 7 bases. V was pared by 8 bases and J by 2 bases, with 2 bases of the junction left unmatched. The CDR3 sequence is 12 residues long. In germline, CDR1 is ENHRY, CDR2 SYGVKD. Written as DNA, the CDR3 is TGTGCCATCGGGGAGGGGCAAGAGACCCAGTACTTC. It is translated as CAIGEGQETQYF.

This chain joins TRBV3-1 and TRBJ1-1, with TRBD1 identical over 7 bases. J was trimmed by 5 bases and V by 4 bases; bases with no gene match: 7. Looked up from germline, CDR1 is LGHDT and CDR2 is YNNKEL (reference sequence). The length of the CDR3 is 14 residues. CDR3 nucleotides: TGTGCCAGCAGCCCCAGGGGGGGGCAAACTGAAGCTTTCTTT. Amino acid sequence: CASSPRGGQTEAFF.

This clonotype appeared a few times. V is TRBV5-1 and J is TRBJ2-1, with TRBD2 identical over 7 bases. CDR3 size: 14 residues. CDR1 and CDR2 from the germline V gene are SGHRS and YFSETQ. The J segment lost 6 bases and the V segment lost 6 bases, leaving 9 bases of the junction unmatched. The CDR3 region is CASMLAGDLNEQFF. CDR3 DNA: TGCGCCAGCATGTTGGCGGGAGATCTCAATGAGCAGTTCTTC.

The chain employs TRBV12-3 or TRBV12-4 and TRBJ2-1; D remains ambiguous. The CDR3 has 16 amino acids. Trimming left V 6 bases short and J 8 bases short, with 23 bases between. For the CDR3, the DNA is TGTGCCAGCAGACTAAGACGGAATGGGATAGGCGATGAGCAGTTCTTC. This sequence encodes CASRLRRNGIGDEQFF.